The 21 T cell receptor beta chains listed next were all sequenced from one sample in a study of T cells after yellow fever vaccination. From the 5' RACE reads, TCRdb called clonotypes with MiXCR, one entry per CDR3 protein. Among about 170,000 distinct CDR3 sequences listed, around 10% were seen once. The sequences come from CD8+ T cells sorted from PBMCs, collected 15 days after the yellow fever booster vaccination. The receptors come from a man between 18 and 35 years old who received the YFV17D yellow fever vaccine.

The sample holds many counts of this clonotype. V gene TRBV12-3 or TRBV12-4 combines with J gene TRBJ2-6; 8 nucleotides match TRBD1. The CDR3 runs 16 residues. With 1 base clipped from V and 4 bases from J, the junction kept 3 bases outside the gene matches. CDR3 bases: TGTGCCAGCAGTTTAGAGGACAGGGTGGGGGCCAACGTCCTGACTTTC. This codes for CASSLEDRVGANVLTF.

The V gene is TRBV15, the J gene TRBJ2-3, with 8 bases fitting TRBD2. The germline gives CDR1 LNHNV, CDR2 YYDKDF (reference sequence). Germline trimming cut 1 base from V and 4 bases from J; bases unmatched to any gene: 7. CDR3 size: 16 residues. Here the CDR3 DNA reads TGTGCCACCAGCAGAGGGCGGAGCGGGGGTTCAGATACGCAGTATTTT. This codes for CATSRGRSGGSDTQYF.

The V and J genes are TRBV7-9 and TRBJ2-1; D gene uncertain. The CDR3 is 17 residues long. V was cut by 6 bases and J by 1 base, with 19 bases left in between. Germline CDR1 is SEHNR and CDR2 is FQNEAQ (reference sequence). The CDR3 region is CASSYGSLGSSYNEQFF. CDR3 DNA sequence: TGTGCCAGCAGTTACGGTAGTTTGGGGTCTTCCTACAATGAGCAGTTCTTC.

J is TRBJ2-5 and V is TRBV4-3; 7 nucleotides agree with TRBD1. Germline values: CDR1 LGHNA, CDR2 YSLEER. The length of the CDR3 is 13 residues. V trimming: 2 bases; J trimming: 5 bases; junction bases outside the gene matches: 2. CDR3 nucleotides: TGCGCCAGCAGCCAAACACAGGGGGAGACCCAGTACTTC. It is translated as CASSQTQGETQYF.

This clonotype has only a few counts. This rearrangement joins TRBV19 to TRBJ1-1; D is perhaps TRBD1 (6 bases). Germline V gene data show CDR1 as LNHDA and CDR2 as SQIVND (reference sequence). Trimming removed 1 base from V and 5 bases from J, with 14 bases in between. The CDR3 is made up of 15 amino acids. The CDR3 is CASSIVAGARTEAFF. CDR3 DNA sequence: TGTGCCAGTAGTATAGTCGCGGGGGCGCGAACTGAAGCTTTCTTT.

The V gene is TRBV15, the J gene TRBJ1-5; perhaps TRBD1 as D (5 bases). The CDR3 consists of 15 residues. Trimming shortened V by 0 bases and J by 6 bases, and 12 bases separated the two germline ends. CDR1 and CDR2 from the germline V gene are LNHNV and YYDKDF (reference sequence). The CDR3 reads CATSRDVGVSQPQHF. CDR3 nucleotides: TGTGCCACCAGCAGAGATGTAGGGGTCAGTCAGCCCCAGCATTTT.

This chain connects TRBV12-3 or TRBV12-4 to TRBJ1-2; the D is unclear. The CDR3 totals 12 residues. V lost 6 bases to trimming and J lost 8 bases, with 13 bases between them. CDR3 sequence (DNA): TGTGCCAGCAGCCAAGGACTTGAGGGCTACACCTTC. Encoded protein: CASSQGLEGYTF.

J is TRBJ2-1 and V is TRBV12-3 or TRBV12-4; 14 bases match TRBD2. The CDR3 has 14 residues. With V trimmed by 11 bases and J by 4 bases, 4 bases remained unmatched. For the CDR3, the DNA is TGTGCCGGGGGGACTAGCGGGGGATACAATGAGCAGTTCTTC. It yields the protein CAGGTSGGYNEQFF.

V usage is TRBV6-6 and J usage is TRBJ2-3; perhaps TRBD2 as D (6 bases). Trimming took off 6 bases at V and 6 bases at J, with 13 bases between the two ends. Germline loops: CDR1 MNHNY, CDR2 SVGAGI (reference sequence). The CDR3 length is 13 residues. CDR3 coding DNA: TGTGCCAGCAGCCTCGGGCTAGCGGATACGCAGTATTTT. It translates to CASSLGLADTQYF.

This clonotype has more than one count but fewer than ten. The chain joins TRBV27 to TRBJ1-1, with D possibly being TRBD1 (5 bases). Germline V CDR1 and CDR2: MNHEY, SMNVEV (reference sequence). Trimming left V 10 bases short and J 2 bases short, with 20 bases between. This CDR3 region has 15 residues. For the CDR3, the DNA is TGTGCCACGAAGACAAAGGGGAGCGGCAACACTGAAGCTTTCTTT. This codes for CATKTKGSGNTEAFF.

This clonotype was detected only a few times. The CDR3 nucleotides read TGTGCCAGCAGTTACGGGCGGGAAGTCTATGGCTACACCTTC. Residues: CASSYGREVYGYTF. This chain joins TRBV6-2 or TRBV6-3 and TRBJ1-2; D ambiguous. The V end lost 2 bases, the J end lost 4 bases, and 11 bases lay between the germline ends. The CDR3 is made up of 14 amino acids. The germline V gene encodes CDR1 MNHEY and CDR2 SVGEGT.

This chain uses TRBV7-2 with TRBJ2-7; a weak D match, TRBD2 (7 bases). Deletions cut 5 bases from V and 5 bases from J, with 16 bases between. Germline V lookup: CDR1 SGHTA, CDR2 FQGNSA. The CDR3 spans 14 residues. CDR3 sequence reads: CASSPLGGRNEQYF. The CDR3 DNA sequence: TGTGCCAGCAGCCCTCTCGGGGGGCGCAACGAGCAGTACTTC.

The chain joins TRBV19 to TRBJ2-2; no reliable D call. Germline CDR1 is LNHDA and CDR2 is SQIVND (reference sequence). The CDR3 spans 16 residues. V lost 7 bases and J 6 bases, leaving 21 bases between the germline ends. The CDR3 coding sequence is TGTGCCAGTACGGCCAGGAACATGGGTCTATCCGGGGAGCTGTTTTTT. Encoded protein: CASTARNMGLSGELFF.

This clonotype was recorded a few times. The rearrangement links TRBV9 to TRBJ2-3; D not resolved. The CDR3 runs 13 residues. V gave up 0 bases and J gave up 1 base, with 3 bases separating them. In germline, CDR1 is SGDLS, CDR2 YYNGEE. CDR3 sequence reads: CASSVVGTDTQYF. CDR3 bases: TGTGCCAGCAGCGTAGTGGGCACAGATACGCAGTATTTT.

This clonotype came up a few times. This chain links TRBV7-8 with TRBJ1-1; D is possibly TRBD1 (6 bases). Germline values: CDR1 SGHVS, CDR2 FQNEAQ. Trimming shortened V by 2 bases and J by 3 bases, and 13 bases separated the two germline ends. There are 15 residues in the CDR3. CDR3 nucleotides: TGTGCCAGCAGCTTATTTCGGGGGCCGGACACTGAAGCTTTCTTT. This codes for CASSLFRGPDTEAFF.

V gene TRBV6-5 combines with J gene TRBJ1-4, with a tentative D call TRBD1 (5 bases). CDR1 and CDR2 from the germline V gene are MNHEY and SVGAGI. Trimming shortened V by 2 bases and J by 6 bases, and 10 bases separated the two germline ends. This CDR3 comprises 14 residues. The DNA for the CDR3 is TGTGCCAGCAGTTACCAGGGAACGGATGAAAAACTGTTTTTT. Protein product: CASSYQGTDEKLFF.

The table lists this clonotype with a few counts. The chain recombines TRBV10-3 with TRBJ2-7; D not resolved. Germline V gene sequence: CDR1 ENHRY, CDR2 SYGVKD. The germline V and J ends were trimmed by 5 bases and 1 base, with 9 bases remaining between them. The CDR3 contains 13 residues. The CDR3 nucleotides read TGTGCCATCAGTAACAACCCTTCCTACGAGCAGTACTTC. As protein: CAISNNPSYEQYF.

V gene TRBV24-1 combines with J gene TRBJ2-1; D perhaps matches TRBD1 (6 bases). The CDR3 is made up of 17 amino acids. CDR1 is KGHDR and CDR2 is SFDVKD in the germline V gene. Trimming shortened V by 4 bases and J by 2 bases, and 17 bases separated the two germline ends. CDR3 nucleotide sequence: TGTGCCACCAGTGAAGGAGTGGGGGCTATCACCTACAATGAGCAGTTCTTC. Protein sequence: CATSEGVGAITYNEQFF.

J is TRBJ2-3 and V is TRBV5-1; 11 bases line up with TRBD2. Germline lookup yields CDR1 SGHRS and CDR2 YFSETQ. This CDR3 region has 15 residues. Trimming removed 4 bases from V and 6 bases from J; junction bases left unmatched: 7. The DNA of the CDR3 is TGCGCCAGCAGCGTGACTAGCGGGGACGTCGATACGCAGTATTTT. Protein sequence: CASSVTSGDVDTQYF.

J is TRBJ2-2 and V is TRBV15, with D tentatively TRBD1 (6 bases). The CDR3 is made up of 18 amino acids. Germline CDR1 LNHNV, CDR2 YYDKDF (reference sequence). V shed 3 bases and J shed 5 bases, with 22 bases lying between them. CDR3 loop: CATSSQGSSQFFTGELFF. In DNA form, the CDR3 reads TGTGCCACCAGCAGCCAGGGGTCCTCTCAATTTTTTACCGGGGAGCTGTTTTTT.

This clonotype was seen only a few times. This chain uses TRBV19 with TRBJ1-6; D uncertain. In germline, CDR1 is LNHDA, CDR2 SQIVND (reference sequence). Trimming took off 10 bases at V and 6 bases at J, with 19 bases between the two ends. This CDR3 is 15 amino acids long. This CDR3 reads CATSAVEGGNSPLHF. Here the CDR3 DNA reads TGTGCCACCTCGGCAGTAGAGGGAGGTAATTCACCCCTCCACTTT.